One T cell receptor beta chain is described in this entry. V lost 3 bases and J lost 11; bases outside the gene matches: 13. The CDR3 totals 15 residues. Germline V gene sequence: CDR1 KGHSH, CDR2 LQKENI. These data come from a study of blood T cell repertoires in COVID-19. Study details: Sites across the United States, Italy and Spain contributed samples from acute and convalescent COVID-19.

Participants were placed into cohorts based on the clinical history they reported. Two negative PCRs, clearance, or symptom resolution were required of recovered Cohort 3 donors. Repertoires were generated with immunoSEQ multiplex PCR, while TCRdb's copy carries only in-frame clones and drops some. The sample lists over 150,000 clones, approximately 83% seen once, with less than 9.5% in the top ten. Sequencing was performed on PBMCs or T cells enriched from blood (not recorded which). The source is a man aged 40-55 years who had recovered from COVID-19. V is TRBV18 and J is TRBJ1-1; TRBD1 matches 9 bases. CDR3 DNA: TGTGCCAGCTCACCGTCCACAGGGGGCCCGAGGCCTGCTTTCTTT. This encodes CASSPSTGGPRPAFF.